This T cell receptor (beta chain) was sequenced in a study of response to subunit inactivated influenza vaccine. The study, taken as a whole, reports: Only a handful of new T cells, the authors suggested, are recruited with each seasonal influenza vaccination.

Concerning this clonotype: Its antigen is not known.

The CDR3 is 15 residues long. Trimming pared 2 bases from V and 7 bases from J, leaving 17 bases between. The germline V gene encodes CDR1 MGHRA and CDR2 YSYEKL. TCRdb reprocessed the RT-PCR reads via MiXCR and lists one record per CDR3 protein. The sample shows about 800,000 distinct CDR3 sequences, roughly 20% of them seen only once. The sequenced sample was PBMCs from blood, obtained 5 to 6 days after vaccination. The chain couples TRBV4-1 to TRBJ2-5; no clear D gene. The TCR originated in a man aged 45-65 years who received an inactivated influenza vaccine. The CDR3 here is CASSQPRTGIGTQYF. The CDR3 nucleotides read TGCGCCAGCAGCCAACCTCGGACGGGCATCGGGACCCAGTACTTC.